The clone carrying this TCR beta chain came up many times. This record belongs to a study of Graves' ophthalmopathy and Graves' hyperthyroidism. Amplification of TCR beta CDR3 regions used RNA transcripts. HTBI primers were used in a first-round RT-PCR, which preceded a second-round multiplex PCR. TCRdb called the multiplex PCR reads again in MiXCR, with one record for every CDR3 protein. The table has fewer than 350,000 distinct CDR3 sequences, 15% to 20% seen once. This receptor was identified in an adult man with Graves' ophthalmopathy. Input material: peripheral blood.

The CDR3 coding sequence is TGTGCCAGCAGCGCACCAGGGACCACCAGTTGGTACTTC. Its translation is CASSAPGTTSWYF. The V and J genes are TRBV7-2 and TRBJ2-5; possibly TRBD1 or TRBD2 for D (5 bases each). Per the germline V gene, CDR1 is SGHTA and CDR2 is FQGNSA. CDR3 length: 13 residues. Trimming stripped 5 bases from V and 13 bases from J, with 20 bases between.